This TCR beta chain stems from a study of blood T cell repertoires in COVID-19. This CDR3 has 13 residues. V shed 4 bases and J shed 2 bases, with 9 bases lying between them. Germline assignment: CDR1 SGHRS and CDR2 YFSETQ. Data came from immunoSEQ multiplex PCR; TCRdb stores just in-frame clones and leaves some out. The sample shows roughly 380,000 clones, 89% of them seen only once. The clonotype comes from a woman aged 40-49 years with COVID-19, enrolled during active disease. The rearrangement uses TRBV5-1 and TRBJ1-1, with D perhaps matching TRBD1 (5 bases). Material: peripheral blood. The CDR3 nucleotides read TGCGCCAGCAGCACCCAGGGCAACACTGAAGCTTTCTTT. The encoded protein is CASSTQGNTEAFF.